This entry lists 27 T cell receptor beta chains sequenced from one sample in a study of blood T cell repertoires in COVID-19. Clones were sequenced by immunoSEQ multiplex PCR, and TCRdb holds only the in-frame ones, with some missing. Counted here are 150,000 or so clones, under 95% occurring once; the ten biggest clones make up 0.55%. Sequenced: peripheral blood. The receptors originated from a man over 45 with acute or convalescent COVID-19.

This clone was recorded once. The chain recombines TRBV7-9 with TRBJ1-1, with D perhaps matching TRBD1 (5 bases). Germline CDR1 and CDR2: SEHNR and FQNEAQ (reference sequence). Deletions cut 5 bases from V and 1 base from J, with 8 bases between. The CDR3 totals 13 residues. The CDR3 loop is CASSKTGNTEAFF. The CDR3 DNA is TGTGCCAGCAGCAAAACAGGGAACACTGAAGCTTTCTTT.

The rearrangement joins TRBV27 to TRBJ2-1; D possibly corresponds to TRBD2 (6 bases). V lost 0 bases, J lost 8 bases, and 14 bases lay in between. CDR3 length equals 15 residues. CDR1 is MNHEY and CDR2 is SMNVEV in the germline V gene (reference sequence). The CDR3 sequence is CASSLSGRSTYEQFF. The CDR3 DNA sequence: TGTGCCAGCAGTTTATCTGGGAGGAGTACATATGAGCAGTTCTTC.

This chain connects TRBV6-5 to TRBJ1-1; no reliable D call. From germline, CDR1 is MNHEY and CDR2 SVGAGI. Trimming removed 2 bases from V and 1 base from J, with 8 bases in between. This CDR3 is 14 amino acids long. The CDR3 DNA reads as TGTGCCAGCAGTTACGCCGGCGGGAACACTGAAGCTTTCTTT. It encodes CASSYAGGNTEAFF.

A few counts support this clone. The chain employs TRBV30 and TRBJ1-1; TRBD1 matches at 8 bases. V gave up 4 bases and J gave up 1 base; unmatched junction bases: 5. CDR1 GTSNPN and CDR2 SVGIG come from the germline V gene (reference sequence). The CDR3 totals 14 residues. The CDR3 nucleotides read TGTGCCTGGAAACGTGGGACAGGGAACACTGAAGCTTTCTTT. It translates to CAWKRGTGNTEAFF.

The rearrangement joins TRBV7-3 to TRBJ2-7, with 12 bases matching TRBD1. CDR1 is SGHTA and CDR2 is FQGTGA in the germline V gene. The CDR3 is 14 residues long. Trimming at V came to 5 bases and at J to 7 bases, leaving 6 bases not matched to a gene. The chain's CDR3 is CASSTGQGAREQYF. The DNA of the CDR3 is TGTGCCAGCAGCACGGGACAGGGGGCGCGAGAGCAGTACTTC.

The chain combines TRBV18 with TRBJ1-5; D possibly corresponds to TRBD1 (5 bases). Germline V lookup: CDR1 KGHSH, CDR2 LQKENI. The CDR3 covers 15 residues. V lost 3 bases, J lost 1 base, and 10 bases lay in between. The CDR3 is CASSPWQGSNQPQHF. CDR3 DNA: TGTGCCAGCTCACCTTGGCAGGGAAGCAATCAGCCCCAGCATTTT.

J is TRBJ1-1 and V is TRBV20-1; maybe TRBD1 (6 bases). V lost 6 bases to trimming and J lost 8 bases, with 10 bases between them. The CDR3 loop spans 10 amino acids. Germline loops: CDR1 DFQATT, CDR2 SNEGSKA (reference sequence). The CDR3 reads CSADRAEAFF. DNA for the CDR3: TGCAGTGCGGACAGAGCGGAAGCTTTCTTT.

The V and J genes are TRBV21-1 and TRBJ2-7; TRBD1, the table's D call, was not compared with the DNA. TRBV21-1 is a recognized pseudogene. This CDR3 region has 13 residues. CDR3 region: CASSKGPPYEQYV. CDR3 DNA: TGTGCCAGCAGCAAGGGGCCTCCCTACGAGCAGTACGTC.

The V call is TRBV9, the J call TRBJ2-2; D is possibly TRBD2 (5 bases). Trimming took 4 bases from V and 5 from J, leaving 12 bases between them. The CDR3 is 14 residues long. From germline, CDR1 is SGDLS and CDR2 YYNGEE. CDR3 region: CASSTQIATGELFF. CDR3 in DNA: TGTGCCAGCAGCACACAAATAGCGACCGGGGAGCTGTTTTTT.

V gene TRBV24-1 combines with J gene TRBJ1-4; D gene ambiguous. CDR3 size: 14 residues. Germline-derived CDR1 and CDR2 are KGHDR and SFDVKD. The V end lost 7 bases, the J end lost 5 bases, and 13 bases lay between the germline ends. The chain's CDR3 is CATRIQRTNEKLFF. CDR3 nucleotide sequence: TGTGCCACCAGAATACAGAGAACCAATGAAAAACTGTTTTTT.

Here the CDR3 reads CASSLGGDSPLHF. The CDR3 DNA reads as TGTGCCAGCAGCTTAGGGGGGGACTCACCCCTCCACTTT. The chain couples TRBV7-2 to TRBJ1-6; tentatively, D is TRBD1 (5 bases). This CDR3 is 13 amino acids long. Deletions cut 1 base from V and 10 bases from J, with 8 bases between. The V gene's germline CDR1 is SGHTA and CDR2 FQGNSA.

CDR3 region: CASSGGVGAKVETQYF. The CDR3 nucleotides are TGTGCCAGCAGCGGAGGAGTGGGGGCTAAAGTGGAGACCCAGTACTTC. The chain recombines TRBV5-6 with TRBJ2-5; TRBD1 might be the D (6 bases). Deletions cut 4 bases from V and 5 bases from J, with 21 bases between. The CDR3 totals 16 residues. Germline V gene lookup returns CDR1 SGHDT and CDR2 YYEEEE.

The chain joins TRBV28 to TRBJ2-7; D possibly corresponds to TRBD1 (6 bases). This CDR3 has 13 amino acids. The V gene's germline CDR1 is MDHEN and CDR2 SYDVKM. Trimming took off 6 bases at V and 3 bases at J, with 12 bases between the two ends. The CDR3 DNA reads TGTGCCAGCAGGTCGGGACATAACTACGAGCAGTACGTC. It codes for CASRSGHNYEQYV.

The chain is built from TRBV7-9 and TRBJ2-7, with D possibly TRBD1 on 6 matching bases. The CDR3 is 15 amino acids. CDR1 and CDR2 (germline): SEHNR, FQNEAQ (reference sequence). V was trimmed by 1 base and J by 5 bases, leaving 15 bases between them. The CDR3 region has the DNA TGTGCCAGCAGCTTAGGCTTTATTCCAGGGGACGAGCAGTACTTC. Its protein is CASSLGFIPGDEQYF.

The V and J genes are TRBV10-2 and TRBJ1-6; a possible D gene is TRBD1 (5 bases). With 3 bases removed from V and 7 bases from J, the gap between germline ends came to 10 bases. The CDR3 is 14 amino acids. From germline, CDR1 is WSHSY and CDR2 SAAADI. CDR3 DNA: TGCGCCAGCAGTGACCCAGGGTCGAATTCACCCCTCCACTTT. Amino acids: CASSDPGSNSPLHF.

This clone was seen more than once but under ten times. J is TRBJ1-2 and V is TRBV5-6; D unclear. Trimming pared 0 bases from V and 4 bases from J, leaving 10 bases between. The CDR3 length is 14 residues. Per the germline V gene, CDR1 is SGHDT and CDR2 is YYEEEE. The CDR3 sequence is CASSLGRGSYGYTF. Here the CDR3 DNA reads TGTGCCAGCAGCTTGGGACGAGGGAGCTATGGCTACACCTTC.

J is TRBJ2-1 and V is TRBV27, with 8 positions matching TRBD2. Germline V CDR1 and CDR2: MNHEY, SMNVEV (reference sequence). The CDR3 runs 14 residues. Trimming cost V 6 bases and J 6 bases; bases outside gene matches: 7. The CDR3 loop reads CASREGLGLNEQFF. The CDR3 coding sequence is TGTGCCAGCAGAGAGGGACTAGGTCTCAATGAGCAGTTCTTC.

The gene calls are TRBV19 and TRBJ2-1; 12 bases map to TRBD1. Trimming at V came to 5 bases and at J to 7 bases, leaving 9 bases not matched to a gene. CDR3 length: 16 amino acids. The germline V gene has CDR1 LNHDA and CDR2 SQIVND (reference sequence). CDR3 DNA sequence: TGTGCCAGTAGTGACCCGGGACAGGGGGCGCGGAATGAGCAGTTCTTC. Translated: CASSDPGQGARNEQFF.

V and J are TRBV6-5 and TRBJ2-1, with a weak D call TRBD2 (5 bases). This CDR3 is built from 12 residues. Germline CDR1 MNHEY, CDR2 SVGAGI. V gave up 6 bases and J gave up 10 bases, with 13 bases separating them. Here the CDR3 reads CASSGGIREQFF. DNA of the CDR3: TGTGCCAGCAGCGGAGGCATACGGGAGCAGTTCTTC.

The genes are TRBV3-1 (or the pseudogene TRBV3-2) and TRBJ2-3; D is perhaps TRBD1 (5 bases). V shed 0 bases and J shed 2 bases, with 12 bases lying between them. Germline V CDR1 and CDR2: LGHDT, YNNKEL (reference sequence). The CDR3 consists of 16 residues. CDR3 loop: CASSQEGRAVTDTQYF. CDR3 bases: TGTGCCAGCAGCCAAGAAGGCAGGGCGGTCACAGATACGCAGTATTTT.

This chain uses TRBV25-1 with TRBJ1-1; the D is unclear. The V gene lost 7 bases and the J gene lost 5 bases, with 8 bases spanning the gap. Germline CDR1 MGHDK, CDR2 SYGVNS. The CDR3 covers 11 residues. Here the CDR3 DNA reads TGTGCCAGCATGGAGTGGACTGAAGCTTTCTTT. Protein product: CASMEWTEAFF.

The J gene is TRBJ2-1, the V gene TRBV19, with a weak D call TRBD1 (7 bases). The germline gives CDR1 LNHDA, CDR2 SQIVND (reference sequence). Deletions cut 3 bases from V and 4 bases from J, with 13 bases between. The length of the CDR3 is 15 residues. In nucleotides, the CDR3 is TGTGCCAGTAGTATCGGAGGGGGCACATACAATGAGCAGTTCTTC. It encodes CASSIGGGTYNEQFF.

The chain combines TRBV2 with TRBJ1-2; TRBD1 matches at 7 bases. CDR3 length: 14 amino acids. Trimming cost V 6 bases and J 4 bases; bases outside gene matches: 8. Per the germline V gene, CDR1 is SNHLY and CDR2 is FYNNEI. DNA for the CDR3: TGTGCCAGCAGACCCCGACAGGGAACCTATGGCTACACCTTC. Protein: CASRPRQGTYGYTF.

The V call is TRBV15, the J call TRBJ1-2, with a tentative D call TRBD1 (6 bases). The CDR3 has 14 residues. Germline CDR1 reads LNHNV; CDR2 reads YYDKDF (reference sequence). V dropped 4 bases and J dropped 4 bases, with 13 bases sitting between them. The CDR3 nucleotides read TGTGCCACCAGCAACCCGGGAGGGGGCTATGGCTACACCTTC. Translation: CATSNPGGGYGYTF.

The rearrangement joins TRBV10-3 to TRBJ1-5, with a tentative D call TRBD1 (5 bases). V lost 3 bases and J 2 bases, leaving 11 bases between the germline ends. Per the germline V gene, CDR1 is ENHRY and CDR2 is SYGVKD. This CDR3 is 15 amino acids long. The CDR3 loop is CAISDLGGGNQPQHF. The CDR3 region has the DNA TGTGCCATCAGTGATTTGGGGGGGGGCAATCAGCCCCAGCATTTT.

V usage is TRBV28 and J usage is TRBJ1-5, with no clear D. Trimming took 8 bases from V and 3 from J, leaving 14 bases between them. CDR3 length: 14 residues. Germline-derived CDR1 and CDR2 are MDHEN and SYDVKM. CDR3 nucleotides: TGTGCCAGCCGTGGCGGGAGAGCCAATCAGCCCCAGCATTTT. This sequence encodes CASRGGRANQPQHF.

Points on this clone: A junction boundary mismatches the germline segment, possibly from a read error. The sample carries other DNA sequences with the same CDR3. This chain connects TRBV7-7 to TRBJ2-3; the D gene is possibly TRBD1 (6 bases). The CDR3 spans 13 residues. Germline loops: CDR1 SSHAT, CDR2 FNYEAQ (reference sequence). CDR3 nucleotides: TGTGCTAGCAGCTTAGGTCAGGGGGATACGCAGTATTTT. Protein sequence: CASSLGQGDTQYF.